Listed below are T cell receptor beta chains from one sample, sequenced in a study of blood T cell repertoires in COVID-19. The repertoire was sequenced with immunoSEQ multiplex PCR; TCRdb's copy has only in-frame clones and lacks some. The table shows 450,000 or so clones, with about 88% occurring only once. Sequenced material: peripheral blood. The receptor source for this set is a man aged 18-30 years with COVID-19, enrolled during active disease. Both conserved end residues are part of each CDR3. Each record gives: D gene, J gene, clone size, V gene, CDR3 protein, CDR3 DNA. A D gene is named only where the DNA matches it firmly. Clone size, where shown, is once, few, many, or a class for clones that have expanded.

>.|TRBJ1-2|.|TRBV29-1
CSVGSVATGLSF
TGCAGCGTTGGTTCAGTCGCGACAGGCCTTTCCTTC
>.|TRBJ1-6|.|TRBV5-8
CASSLGGRVVSPLHF
TGTGCCAGCAGCTTGGGTGGCAGGGTCGTTTCACCCCTCCACTTT
>TRBD1|TRBJ2-1|.|TRBV2
CASSVRGTGRNEQFF
TGTGCCAGCAGTGTGAGAGGGACAGGACGAAATGAGCAGTTCTTC
>TRBD2|TRBJ2-3|.|TRBV6-5
CASSFLAGGYTQYF
TGTGCCAGCAGTTTCTTAGCGGGGGGGTATACGCAGTATTTT
>TRBD2|TRBJ2-3|.|TRBV7-9
CASSPNRLAGGTDTQYF
TGTGCCAGCAGCCCGAACCGACTAGCGGGAGGGACAGATACGCAGTATTTT
>.|TRBJ1-6|.|TRBV19
CASSAPGHQNDTYNSPLHF
TGTGCCAGTAGTGCACCGGGACACCAAAATGACACCTATAATTCACCCCTCCACTTT
>.|TRBJ2-7|.|TRBV11-2
CASSLVGHEQYF
TGTGCCAGCAGCTTAGTTGGCCACGAGCAGTACTTC
>.|TRBJ2-7|.|TRBV6-5
CASSYSFGGTYEQYF
TGTGCCAGCAGTTACTCATTCGGAGGCACCTACGAGCAGTACTTC
>TRBD1|TRBJ1-2|.|TRBV10-3
CALRDRDSGYTF
TGTGCCCTCCGGGACAGGGACTCTGGCTACACCTTC
>TRBD2|TRBJ2-2|.|TRBV7-7
CASSPTSGRSGGELFF
TGTGCCAGCAGCCCTACTAGCGGGCGATCGGGCGGGGAGCTGTTTTTT
>.|TRBJ2-5|.|TRBV2
CASSEFISGVQETQYF
TGTGCCAGCAGTGAATTTATTAGCGGTGTTCAAGAGACCCAGTACTTC
>.|TRBJ2-6|.|TRBV4-2
CASSQEQYSGANVLTF
TGTGCCAGCAGCCAAGAGCAGTACTCTGGGGCCAACGTCCTGACTTTC
>.|TRBJ2-7|.|TRBV11-3
CASSSNQGNSYEQYF
TGTGCCAGCAGCTCCAATCAGGGGAACTCCTACGAGCAGTACTTC
>TRBD1|TRBJ1-6|.|TRBV25-1
CASSYGTVNSPLHF
TGTGCCAGCAGTTACGGGACAGTAAATTCACCCCTCCACTTT
>.|TRBJ2-1|few|TRBV12-3/TRBV12-4
CASRLASNEQFF
TGTGCCAGCAGACTAGCTTCGAATGAGCAGTTCTTC
>.|TRBJ1-4|.|TRBV7-9
CASSQGQWQEGEKLFF
TGTGCCAGCAGCCAAGGGCAGTGGCAGGAGGGTGAAAAACTGTTTTTT
>TRBD1|TRBJ1-6|.|TRBV2
CASKTGTVGSPLHF
TGTGCCAGCAAAACCGGGACAGTCGGTTCACCCCTCCACTTT
>TRBD2|TRBJ2-3|.|TRBV7-2
CASSLAVTSGGTDTQYF
TGTGCCAGCAGCTTAGCCGTGACTAGCGGGGGCACAGATACGCAGTATTTT
>.|TRBJ2-2|.|TRBV19
CASIRIAGTGELFF
TGTGCCAGTATAAGAATCGCGGGCACCGGGGAGCTGTTTTTT
>.|TRBJ1-3|.|TRBV5-4
CASSLAGAGNTIYF
TGTGCCAGCAGCTTAGCAGGTGCTGGAAACACCATATATTTT